A selection of T cell receptor beta chains follows, all from one sample in a study of T cells after yellow fever vaccination. TCRdb reprocessed the 5' RACE reads with MiXCR, giving one entry per CDR3 protein. Of over 300,000 distinct CDR3 sequences listed, approximately 7% are singletons. The specimen was PBMCs, collected roughly seven weeks after the first yellow fever vaccination. The receptors derive from a man aged 18 to 30 who received the YFV17D yellow fever vaccine. Both conserved end residues are part of each CDR3.

j_gene | v_gene | CDR3aa
TRBJ2-3 | TRBV7-6 | CASSLGAGGTTDTQYF
TRBJ2-2 | TRBV5-1 | CASSLAPPGELFF
TRBJ1-1 | TRBV21-1 | CASPKNRTGLTNTEAFF
TRBJ2-5 | TRBV5-4 | CASSLLVGETQYF
TRBJ1-5 | TRBV20-1 | CSARGNQPQHF
TRBJ2-1 | TRBV30 | CAWATLTAYNEQFF
TRBJ2-7 | TRBV6-1 | CASNLAGTGFTEQYF
TRBJ2-1 | TRBV5-1 | CASSRGPNNEQFF
TRBJ1-2 | TRBV7-9 | CASSSGRGQGAQGYTF
TRBJ2-3 | TRBV20-1 | CSIDGGVSTDTQYF
TRBJ1-5 | TRBV4-1 | CASSQEWGGGQPQHF
TRBJ1-1 | TRBV20-1 | CSPGGGATEAFF
TRBJ2-1 | TRBV9 | CASSPLAGGDFNEQFF
TRBJ1-2 | TRBV15 | CATSRGQGGYGYTF
TRBJ2-3 | TRBV7-9 | CASSYLAGGHDTQYF
TRBJ2-2 | TRBV5-4 | CASTSVPGANTGELFF
TRBJ2-7 | TRBV12-3/TRBV12-4 | CASRKQGSSYEQYF
TRBJ2-1 | TRBV3-1 | CASSTGTGSRNEQFF
TRBJ2-3 | TRBV20-1 | CSAKRGDTDTQYF
TRBJ2-3 | TRBV19 | CASSTRIFTDTQYF
TRBJ2-1 | TRBV18 | CASSKRVIESMTSYNEQFF
TRBJ2-7 | TRBV12-3/TRBV12-4 | CASTDRGKSYEQYF
TRBJ2-3 | TRBV5-1 | CASRDPVGAATDTQYF
TRBJ1-1 | TRBV25-1 | CASQQGPEAFF
TRBJ1-5 | TRBV5-6 | CASSRQFNQPQHF
TRBJ1-1 | TRBV5-1 | CASSSSGLNTEAFF
TRBJ2-2 | TRBV20-1 | CSARWGLGNTGELFF
TRBJ1-2 | TRBV5-6 | CASSLERDRGKRRSRYGYTF